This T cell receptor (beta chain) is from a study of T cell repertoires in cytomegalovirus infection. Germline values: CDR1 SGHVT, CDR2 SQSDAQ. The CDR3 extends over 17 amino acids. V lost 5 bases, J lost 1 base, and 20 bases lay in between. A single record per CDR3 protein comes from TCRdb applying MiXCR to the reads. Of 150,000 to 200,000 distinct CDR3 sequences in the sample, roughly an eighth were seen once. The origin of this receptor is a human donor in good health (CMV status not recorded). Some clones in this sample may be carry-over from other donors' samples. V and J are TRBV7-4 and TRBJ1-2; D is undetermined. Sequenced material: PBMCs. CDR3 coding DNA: TGTGCCAGCAGCCGAAGTCTGGATCCAGGATTTAACTATGGCTACACCTTC. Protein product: CASSRSLDPGFNYGYTF.